A selection of T cell receptor beta chains follows, all from one sample in a study of T cells expressing NK-cell markers. TCRdb re-called the 5' RACE reads and shows each CDR3 protein once, DNA omitted. The listing records fewer than 300,000 distinct CDR3 sequences. The sequenced material came from blood T cells: a sorted CD56 or NKG2C T cell subset, CD4+ or CD8+ T cells, or bulk PBMC T cells (not recorded which). The receptors shown here come from a woman between 18 and 70 years old in good health. The CDR3 runs from the conserved cysteine through the conserved F or W.

j_call v_call cdr3_aa
TRBJ2-2 TRBV4-3 CASSQDWGLPTGELFF
TRBJ2-3 TRBV20-1 CSARDTGGTDTQYF
TRBJ1-5 TRBV6-1 CASRPPTGSNQPQHF
TRBJ2-2 TRBV7-2 CASSPIGVTGELFF
TRBJ1-5 TRBV18 CASSPQATGYQPQHF
TRBJ1-4 TRBV7-2 CASSLVLEGEKLFF
TRBJ1-1 TRBV7-8 CASSLAGTRVAFF
TRBJ1-3 TRBV2 CASRDQVSSGNTIYF
TRBJ1-1 TRBV5-4 CASSHRGGRMNTEAFF
TRBJ2-1 TRBV20-1 CSARQGVSYNEQFF
TRBJ2-7 TRBV5-1 CASSLVTGYEQYF
TRBJ1-4 TRBV11-2 CASSSRGPTNEKLFF
TRBJ2-7 TRBV15 CATSRAPTDEQYF
TRBJ1-5 TRBV4-3 CASSQHLNQPQHF
TRBJ2-1 TRBV21-1 CASSKGGWTYNEQFF
TRBJ1-1 TRBV18 CASSPSPGTNTEAFF
TRBJ2-5 TRBV28 CASSLIPGQETQYF
TRBJ2-3 TRBV20-1 CSARDSTSGNPDTQYF
TRBJ1-5 TRBV5-1 CASSPDGRGNQPQHF
TRBJ2-1 TRBV11-3 CASSRQLSPTNEQFF
TRBJ2-7 TRBV4-2 CASSQGTETYEQYF
TRBJ2-5 TRBV24-1 CATSAKTSGIAAGTQYF
TRBJ1-6 TRBV12-3/TRBV12-4 CASSPRGGSPLHF
TRBJ1-2 TRBV29-1 CSVVGGQLEGYTF
TRBJ2-2 TRBV7-9 CASSFGDRKNTGELFF
TRBJ2-3 TRBV12-3/TRBV12-4 CASSFAGLAVSTDTQYF
TRBJ1-1 TRBV21-1 CASSSRGGRDTEAFF
TRBJ1-1 TRBV12-3/TRBV12-4 CASSLQSEAFF
TRBJ2-5 TRBV4-2 CASSPRVAGMFQETQYF
TRBJ2-3 TRBV29-1 CSVDVGRGDTQYF
TRBJ2-5 TRBV20-1 CSGTGDRGETQYF
TRBJ2-1 TRBV14 CASSQDWASGRRFF
TRBJ2-1 TRBV29-1 CSVVTNSCNEQFF
TRBJ1-2 TRBV6-2/TRBV6-3 CASRRDRRTYGYTF
TRBJ1-1 TRBV7-2 CPSSQNTEAFF
TRBJ2-3 TRBV20-1 CSAFGGAAADTQYF
TRBJ2-1 TRBV6-2/TRBV6-3 CASRKRGTYNEQFF
TRBJ2-4 TRBV5-1 CASSNPTGRNIQYF
TRBJ2-5 TRBV5-1 CASSLASQGAETQYF
TRBJ2-3 TRBV4-2 CASSQGAGGPTDTQYF
TRBJ2-5 TRBV12-3/TRBV12-4 CASSRIQETQYF
TRBJ1-2 TRBV7-2 CASSPHGGPYGYTF
TRBJ1-1 TRBV19 CASSGPTGIRNTEAFF
TRBJ2-1 TRBV20-1 CSAPRVNEQFF